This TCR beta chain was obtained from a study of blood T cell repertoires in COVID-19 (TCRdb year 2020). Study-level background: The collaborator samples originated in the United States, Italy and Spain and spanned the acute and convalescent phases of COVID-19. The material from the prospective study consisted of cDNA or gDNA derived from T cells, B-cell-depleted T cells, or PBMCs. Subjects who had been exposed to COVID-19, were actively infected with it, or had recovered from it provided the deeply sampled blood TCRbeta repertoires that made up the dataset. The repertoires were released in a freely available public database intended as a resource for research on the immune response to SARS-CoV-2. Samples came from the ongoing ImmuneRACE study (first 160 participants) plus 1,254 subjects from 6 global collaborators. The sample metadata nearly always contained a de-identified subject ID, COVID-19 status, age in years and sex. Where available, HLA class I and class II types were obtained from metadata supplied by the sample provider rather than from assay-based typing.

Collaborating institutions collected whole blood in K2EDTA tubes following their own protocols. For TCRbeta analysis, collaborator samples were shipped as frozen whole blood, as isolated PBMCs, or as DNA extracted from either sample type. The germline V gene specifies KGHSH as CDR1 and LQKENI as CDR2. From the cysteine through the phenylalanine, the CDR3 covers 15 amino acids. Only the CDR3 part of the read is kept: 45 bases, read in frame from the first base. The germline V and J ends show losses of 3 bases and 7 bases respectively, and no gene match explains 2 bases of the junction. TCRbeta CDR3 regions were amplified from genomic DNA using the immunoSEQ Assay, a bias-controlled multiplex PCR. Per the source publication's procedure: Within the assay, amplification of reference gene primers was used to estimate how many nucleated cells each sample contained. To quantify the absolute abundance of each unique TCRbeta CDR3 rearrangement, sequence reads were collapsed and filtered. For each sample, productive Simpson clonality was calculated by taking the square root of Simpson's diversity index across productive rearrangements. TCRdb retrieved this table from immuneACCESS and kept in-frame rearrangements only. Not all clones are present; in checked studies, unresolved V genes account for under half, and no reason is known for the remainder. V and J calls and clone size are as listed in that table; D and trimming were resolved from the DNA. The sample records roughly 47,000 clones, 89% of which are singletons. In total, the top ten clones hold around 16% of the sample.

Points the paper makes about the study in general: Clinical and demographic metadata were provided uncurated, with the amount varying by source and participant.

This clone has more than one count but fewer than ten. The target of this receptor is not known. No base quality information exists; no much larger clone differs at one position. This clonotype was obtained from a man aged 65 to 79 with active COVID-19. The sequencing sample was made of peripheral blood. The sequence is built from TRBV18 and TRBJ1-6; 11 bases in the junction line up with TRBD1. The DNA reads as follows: TGTGCCAGCTCACCGCGGGACAGGGGGAATTCACCCCTCCACTTT. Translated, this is CASSPRDRGNSPLHF.